This TCR beta chain was identified during a study of T cell responses to AZD1222 COVID-19 vaccine. This clone has only one observation. Antigen specificity is unknown. Germline assignment: CDR1 SGHNT and CDR2 YENEEA. V lost 5 bases to trimming and J lost 8 bases; unmatched junction nucleotides: 14. This CDR3 has 16 amino acids. Study-wide results and caveats: Clonal diversity may have been underestimated in mostly white British donors.

Clones were read by immunoSEQ multiplex PCR, and TCRdb kept only the in-frame ones, dropping some. The data contain about 130,000 clones, approximately 85% of them singletons. The sample in question was peripheral blood, obtained 28 days after the second AZD1222 dose. The chain links TRBV11-3 to TRBJ1-2; 10 bases map to TRBD1. This receptor was identified in an adult who received the AZD1222 COVID-19 vaccine. The CDR3 sequence: CASSPSTGGLLKGYTF. In DNA, the CDR3 is TGTGCCAGCAGCCCTTCGACAGGGGGCTTGCTTAAAGGCTACACCTTC.